This T cell receptor beta chain was sequenced during a study of beta chain features in type 1 diabetes (dated by TCRdb to 2017 to 2018). Regarding the research as a whole: Patients and healthy donors did not differ in mean age, gender distribution, total cell number or subset yield. A total of 100 million to 140 million sorted cells were examined across all samples, and the number of cells per subset was strongly correlated with RNA yield. In the study, recently diagnosed type 1 diabetes patients and matched healthy donors were compared on the TCRB repertoires of their sorted circulating CD4+ T cell subsets. Regulatory and stem cell-like memory subsets were obtained from only 8 patients and roughly 8 healthy donors, while naive and central memory subsets were obtained from all 30 or so donors.

The High Capacity cDNA Reverse Transcription Kit was used to reverse transcribe all of the isolated RNA, meaning that expressed TCRB transcripts were what got sequenced. Naive, central memory and regulatory T cell samples underwent deep immunoSEQ sequencing, averaging roughly 3.3 million total reads per sample. Sorted cells were lysed in RLT buffer, and RNA was extracted using DNase-treated RNeasy Micro or Mini kits according to cell number. To prevent cross-contamination, every cell subset was processed on its own, while patient and healthy donor samples were processed together. The immunoSEQ multiplex PCR was used to amplify TCRB sequences from cDNA, generating 87-bp fragments that spanned the CDR3 region. Amplicons were sequenced on the Illumina HiSeq platform. The original methods were these. PCR bias was corrected computationally using synthetic template baselines, and reads within Hamming distance 2 were collapsed, with unmergeable singletons discarded. Reads were aligned to IMGT to assign V, D and J genes, CDR3 length, and insertions or deletions at six rearrangement sites. Clonotype counts were normalized to sorted cell number within each subset before computing true diversity and Gini coefficients with the tcR R package. The overlap coefficient, calculated on TCRB nucleotide sequences, was used to quantify repertoire sharing. TCRdb holds this immuneACCESS table with in-frame rearrangements only. Some clones are missing; in checked studies, unresolved V genes explain under half, and the rest has no known cause. V, J and clone size are those of that table, while D and trimming were read from the DNA. A total of approximately 150,000 clones appear in this sample, about an eighth of them only once. The top ten hold about 1.3% of the sample.

A single peripheral blood draw of about 116 mL on average was collected from each donor into heparinised tubes. Naive, central memory, regulatory and stem cell-like memory CD4+ T cells were sorted on a BD FACSAria II using a panel including CD45RO, CCR7, CD25, CD127, CD95 and CD27. Purity was above 98% for every sorted population. PBMCs were isolated right away by Lymphoprep density gradient centrifugation and were stained directly, without culture. So that batch effects would be minimized, each experiment stained and sorted samples in pairs, pairing one healthy donor with one patient. A remark on this clone: Its antigen is unknown. Per-base qualities were not stored, and no clone one base away is much larger.

Results and caveats for the whole study, not just this receptor: A moderate but significant shortening of TCRB CDR3 length was observed in type 1 diabetes patients in all four CD4+ subsets. Naive, central memory and regulatory TCRB repertoires appeared more similar among patients than among healthy donors. At VDJ recombination sites, patients with type 1 diabetes made fewer insertions and deleted more nucleotides, a pattern implying thymic rearrangement abnormalities. PCR might favor shorter templates, but patient and control samples were amplified and corrected together, so any skew would affect both groups equally. Because small numbers of individuals were included in the HLA sub-analyses, any influence of HLA type on TCRB rearrangement was left unresolved. Because cDNA was sequenced instead of genomic DNA, activated cells with high expression could be over-represented, although the groups did not differ in activation or CD3 levels.

The source is a man between 18 and 29 years old with type 1 diabetes. Material: central memory CD4+ T cells from blood.

In nucleotide form, the sequence is TGTGCCAGCAGCCGCCAGCTTGGCGCGGGGGACAATGAGCAGTTCTTC. It is translated as CASSRQLGAGDNEQFF. In this chain, TRBV4-2 is recombined with TRBJ2-1; the central 7 bases match TRBD2. CDR1 LGHNA and CDR2 YNFKEQ were looked up in the germline V gene. Germline trimming: 4 bases from V, 5 bases from J; junction bases outside gene matches: 11. Inclusive of the bounding cysteine and phenylalanine, the CDR3 is 16 residues long. Solely the CDR3 DNA is kept, with 48 bases framed from the first base.